Given below is one T cell receptor (beta chain) in context. This specimen comes from a study of Ad26.COV2.S vaccination and SARS-CoV-2 variants. Study in general: Once or twice, 56 days apart, Ad26.COV2.S was delivered intramuscularly.

The treatment was: approximately 18 received Ad26.COV2.S at low or high dose, single or two shots; several received placebo; per-sample allocation not given. Specimens were obtained on day 63 following the first vaccine or placebo injection. The donor's status was that of an adult aged 18-55 years in Boston. Method: immunoSEQ multiplex PCR; TCRdb's copy keeps in-frame clones and lacks some. The data contain about 440,000 clones, around 88% of them singletons. The CDR3 is 11 residues long. The germline V gene encodes CDR1 DFQATT and CDR2 SNEGSKA (reference sequence). Trimming left V 5 bases short and J 4 bases short, with 8 bases between.

The chain carries TRBV20-1 and TRBJ1-2, with D possibly TRBD1 on 5 matching bases. The sample consisted of peripheral blood, taken in a trial of Ad26.COV2.S vaccine versus placebo. This TCR derives from a person between 18 and 65 years old who received the Ad26.COV2.S COVID-19 vaccine or a placebo. Here the CDR3 reads CSAYDSYGYTF. Written as DNA, the CDR3 is TGCAGTGCTTACGACAGCTATGGCTACACCTTC.